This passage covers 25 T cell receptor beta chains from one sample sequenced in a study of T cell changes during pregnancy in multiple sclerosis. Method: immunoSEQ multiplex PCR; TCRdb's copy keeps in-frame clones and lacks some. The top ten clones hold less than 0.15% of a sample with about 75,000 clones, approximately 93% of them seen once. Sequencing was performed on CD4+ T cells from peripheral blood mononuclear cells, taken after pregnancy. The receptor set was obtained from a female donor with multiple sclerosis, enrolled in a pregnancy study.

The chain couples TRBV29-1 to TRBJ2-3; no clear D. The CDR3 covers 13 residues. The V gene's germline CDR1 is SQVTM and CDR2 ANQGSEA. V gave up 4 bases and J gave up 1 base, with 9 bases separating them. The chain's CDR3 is CSVVASGTDTQYF. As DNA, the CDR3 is TGCAGCGTTGTGGCCAGCGGCACAGATACGCAGTATTTT.

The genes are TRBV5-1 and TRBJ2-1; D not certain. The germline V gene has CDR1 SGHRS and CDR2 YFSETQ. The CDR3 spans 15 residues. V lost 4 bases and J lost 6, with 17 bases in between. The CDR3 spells CASSLDAMGLNEQFF. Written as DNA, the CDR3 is TGCGCCAGCAGCCTGGACGCCATGGGCCTCAATGAGCAGTTCTTC.

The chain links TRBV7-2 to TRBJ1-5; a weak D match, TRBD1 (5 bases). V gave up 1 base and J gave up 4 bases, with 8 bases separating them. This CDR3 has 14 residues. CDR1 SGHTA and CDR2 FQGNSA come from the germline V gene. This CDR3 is CASSLGGGNQPQHF. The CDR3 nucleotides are TGTGCCAGCAGCTTAGGGGGGGGTAATCAGCCCCAGCATTTT.

The CDR3 DNA sequence: TGTGCCAGCAGTTTGGCCAAAGAAAAACTGTTTTTT. Protein: CASSLAKEKLFF. The rearrangement links TRBV6-6 to TRBJ1-4; D gene ambiguous. The V gene's germline CDR1 is MNHNY and CDR2 SVGAGI (reference sequence). V lost 4 bases and J 8 bases, leaving 8 bases between the germline ends. This CDR3 is 12 amino acids long.

CDR3 nucleotide sequence: TGTGCCAGCGGGACGGGAGGGCCTCGGTGGTCCTACAATGAGCAGTTCTTC. The encoded protein is CASGTGGPRWSYNEQFF. The chain uses TRBV5-4 and TRBJ2-1; TRBD2 matches 8 bases. V lost 7 bases and J lost 1; bases outside the gene matches: 13. This CDR3 is built from 17 residues. Germline CDR1 and CDR2: SGHNT and YYREEE (reference sequence). The full variable domain, in which reference TRBV5-4 and TRBJ2-1 provide the parts outside the CDR3, is ETGVTQSPTHLIKTRGQQVTLRCSSQSGHNTVSWYQQALGQGPQFIFQYYREEENGRGNFPPRFSGLQFPNYSSELNVNALELDDSALYLCASGTGGPRWSYNEQFFGPGTRLTVL.

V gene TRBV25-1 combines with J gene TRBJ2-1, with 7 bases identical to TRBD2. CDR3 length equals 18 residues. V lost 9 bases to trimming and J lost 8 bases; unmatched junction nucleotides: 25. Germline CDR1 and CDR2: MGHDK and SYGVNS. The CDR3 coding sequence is TGTGCCAGGAGCATCCCGCCGCGCCCCTCCGATGGGGGGGATGAGCAGTTCTTC. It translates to CARSIPPRPSDGGDEQFF.

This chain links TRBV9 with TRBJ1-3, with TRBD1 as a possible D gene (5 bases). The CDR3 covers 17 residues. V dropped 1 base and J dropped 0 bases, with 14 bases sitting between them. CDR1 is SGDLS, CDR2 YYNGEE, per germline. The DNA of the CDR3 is TGTGCCAGCAGCGTACCTCAGGGTACGAGCTCTGGAAACACCATATATTTT. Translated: CASSVPQGTSSGNTIYF.

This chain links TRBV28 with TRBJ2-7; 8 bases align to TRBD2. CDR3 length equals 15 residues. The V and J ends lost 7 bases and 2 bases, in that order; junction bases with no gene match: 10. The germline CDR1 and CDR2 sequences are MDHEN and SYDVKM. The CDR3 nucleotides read TGTGCCAGCACCCCGCATACTAGCGGAGCCTACGAGCAGTACTTC. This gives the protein CASTPHTSGAYEQYF. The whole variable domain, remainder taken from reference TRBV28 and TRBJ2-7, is DVKVTQSSRYLVKRTGEKVFLECVQDMDHENMFWYRQDPGLGLRLIYFSYDVKMKEKGDIPEGYSVSREKKERFSLILESASTNQTSMYLCASTPHTSGAYEQYFGPGTRLTVT.

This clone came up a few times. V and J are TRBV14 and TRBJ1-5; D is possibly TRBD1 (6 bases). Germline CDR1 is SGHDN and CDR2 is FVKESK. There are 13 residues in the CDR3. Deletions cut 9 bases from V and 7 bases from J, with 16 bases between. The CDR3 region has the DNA TGTGCCAGGGGGGGGCAAATTGGGCAGCCCCAGCATTTT. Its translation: CARGGQIGQPQHF.

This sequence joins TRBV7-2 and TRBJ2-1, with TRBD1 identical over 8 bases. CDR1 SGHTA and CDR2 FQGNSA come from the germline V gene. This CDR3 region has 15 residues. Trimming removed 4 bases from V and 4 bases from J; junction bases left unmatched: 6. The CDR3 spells CASSSHGQGYNEQFF. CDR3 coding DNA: TGTGCCAGCAGCTCCCATGGACAGGGATACAATGAGCAGTTCTTC.

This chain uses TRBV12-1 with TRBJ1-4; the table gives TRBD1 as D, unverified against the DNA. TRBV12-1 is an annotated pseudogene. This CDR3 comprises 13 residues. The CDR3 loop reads CASSLKGNEKLFF. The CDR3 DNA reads TGTGCCAGCAGCCTTAAGGGGAATGAAAAACTGTTTTTT.

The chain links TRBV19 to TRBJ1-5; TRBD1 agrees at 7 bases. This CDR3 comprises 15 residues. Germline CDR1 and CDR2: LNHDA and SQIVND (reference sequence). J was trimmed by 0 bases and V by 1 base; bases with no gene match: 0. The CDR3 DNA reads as TGTGCCAGTAGTATAGCAGGGGGTAGCAATCAGCCCCAGCATTTT. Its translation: CASSIAGGSNQPQHF.

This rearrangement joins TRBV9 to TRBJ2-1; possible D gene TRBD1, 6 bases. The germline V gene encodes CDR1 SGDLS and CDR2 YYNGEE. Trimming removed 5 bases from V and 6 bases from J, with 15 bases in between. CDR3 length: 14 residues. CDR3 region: CASSPGQIVNEQFF. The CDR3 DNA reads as TGTGCCAGCAGTCCGGGACAAATAGTCAATGAGCAGTTCTTC.

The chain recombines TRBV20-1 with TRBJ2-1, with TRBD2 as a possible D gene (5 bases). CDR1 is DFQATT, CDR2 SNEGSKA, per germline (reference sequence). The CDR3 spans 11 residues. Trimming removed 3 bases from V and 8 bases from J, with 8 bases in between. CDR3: CSARGADEQFF. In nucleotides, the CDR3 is TGCAGTGCTAGGGGAGCGGATGAGCAGTTCTTC.

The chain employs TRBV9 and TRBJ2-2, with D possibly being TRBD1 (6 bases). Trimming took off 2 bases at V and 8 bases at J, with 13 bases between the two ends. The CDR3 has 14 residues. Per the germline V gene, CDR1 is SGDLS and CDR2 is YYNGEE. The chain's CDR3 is CASSVQGSKGELFF. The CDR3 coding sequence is TGTGCCAGCAGCGTCCAGGGGTCGAAGGGGGAGCTGTTTTTT.

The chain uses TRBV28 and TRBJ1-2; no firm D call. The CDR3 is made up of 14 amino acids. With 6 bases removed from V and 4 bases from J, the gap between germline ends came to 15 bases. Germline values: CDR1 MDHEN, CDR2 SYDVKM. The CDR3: CASSPILVSYGYTF. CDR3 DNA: TGTGCCAGCAGCCCAATACTCGTCTCCTATGGCTACACCTTC.

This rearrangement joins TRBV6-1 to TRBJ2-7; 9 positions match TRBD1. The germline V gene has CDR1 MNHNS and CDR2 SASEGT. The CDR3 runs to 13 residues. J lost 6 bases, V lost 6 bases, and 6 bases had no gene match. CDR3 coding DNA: TGTGCCAGCAGGCGGGACAGGGATGGCGAGCAGTACTTC. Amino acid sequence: CASRRDRDGEQYF.

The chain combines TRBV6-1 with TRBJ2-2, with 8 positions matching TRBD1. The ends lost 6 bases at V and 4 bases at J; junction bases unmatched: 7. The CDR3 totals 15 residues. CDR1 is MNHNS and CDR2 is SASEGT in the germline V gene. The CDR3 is CASRDRATGTGELFF. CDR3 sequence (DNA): TGTGCCAGCAGGGACAGGGCTACGGGCACCGGGGAGCTGTTTTTT.

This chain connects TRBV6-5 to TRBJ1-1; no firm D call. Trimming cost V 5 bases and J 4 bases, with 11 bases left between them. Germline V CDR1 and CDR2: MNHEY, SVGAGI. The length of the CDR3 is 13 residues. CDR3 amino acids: CASSLVSSTEAFF. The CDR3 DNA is TGTGCCAGCAGTCTGGTGAGTAGCACTGAAGCTTTCTTT.

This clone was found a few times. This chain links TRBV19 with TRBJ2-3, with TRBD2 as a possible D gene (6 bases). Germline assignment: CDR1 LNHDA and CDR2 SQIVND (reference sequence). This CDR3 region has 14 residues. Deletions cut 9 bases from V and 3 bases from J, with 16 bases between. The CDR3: CASSGFGGTDTQYF. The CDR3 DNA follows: TGTGCCAGCTCTGGCTTCGGGGGAACAGATACGCAGTATTTT. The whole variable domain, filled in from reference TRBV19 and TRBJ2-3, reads DGGITQSPKYLFRKEGQNVTLSCEQNLNHDAMYWYRQDPGQGLRLIYYSQIVNDFQKGDIAEGYSVSREKKESFPLTVTSAQKNPTAFYLCASSGFGGTDTQYFGPGTRLTVL.

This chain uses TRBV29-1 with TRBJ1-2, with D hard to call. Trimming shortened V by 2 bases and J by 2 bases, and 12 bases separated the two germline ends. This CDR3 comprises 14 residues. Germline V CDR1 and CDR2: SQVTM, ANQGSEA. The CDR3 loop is CSVERGSSNYGYTF. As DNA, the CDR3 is TGCAGCGTTGAAAGAGGGAGCTCCAACTATGGCTACACCTTC.

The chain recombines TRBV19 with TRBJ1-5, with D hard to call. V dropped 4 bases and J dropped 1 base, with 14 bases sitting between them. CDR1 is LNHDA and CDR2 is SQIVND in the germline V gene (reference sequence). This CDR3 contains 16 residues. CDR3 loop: CASSTSGTLSNQPQHF. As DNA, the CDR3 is TGTGCCAGTAGTACTAGCGGCACCTTAAGCAATCAGCCCCAGCATTTT. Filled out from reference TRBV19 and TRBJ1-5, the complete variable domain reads DGGITQSPKYLFRKEGQNVTLSCEQNLNHDAMYWYRQDPGQGLRLIYYSQIVNDFQKGDIAEGYSVSREKKESFPLTVTSAQKNPTAFYLCASSTSGTLSNQPQHFGDGTRLSIL.

In DNA, the CDR3 is TGCGCCAGCAGTGAGACGGGTTCCTACAATGAGCAGTTCTTC. Translation: CASSETGSYNEQFF. The rearrangement joins TRBV10-2 to TRBJ2-1; D unresolved. The CDR3 has 14 residues. Germline V gene data show CDR1 as WSHSY and CDR2 as SAAADI. Trimming took off 2 bases at V and 1 base at J, with 6 bases between the two ends.

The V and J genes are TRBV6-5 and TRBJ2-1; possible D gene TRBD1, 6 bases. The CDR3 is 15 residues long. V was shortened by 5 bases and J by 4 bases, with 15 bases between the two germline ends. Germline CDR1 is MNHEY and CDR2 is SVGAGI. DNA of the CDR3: TGTGCCAGCAGTAACGTAGGGGGACATTACAATGAGCAGTTCTTC. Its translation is CASSNVGGHYNEQFF.

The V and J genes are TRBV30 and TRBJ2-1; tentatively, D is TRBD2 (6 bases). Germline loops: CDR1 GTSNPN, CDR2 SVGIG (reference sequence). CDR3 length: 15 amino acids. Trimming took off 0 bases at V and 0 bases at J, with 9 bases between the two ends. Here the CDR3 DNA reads TGTGCCTGGAGTGTGGGGACTGCCTCCTACAATGAGCAGTTCTTC. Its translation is CAWSVGTASYNEQFF.